The rows below give T cell receptor beta chains drawn from one sample of a study of identical twins. TCRdb ran MiXCR on the 5' RACE reads and lists one entry per CDR3 protein. This table has 420,000 or so distinct CDR3 sequences, about 18% appearing once. Sequencing was carried out using naive T cells sorted from blood. These receptors were obtained from a man aged 45-65 years in good health. Each CDR3 is given with its conserved first and last residue. A D gene is named only where the DNA matches it firmly. Only some rows state a clone size, as once, few, many or a class for expanded clones.

j_call: TRBJ1-1; clone_size: many; d_call: -; v_call: TRBV21-1; cdr3_nt: TGTGCCAGCAGCAAAAGGCACCGGGACAGGGGGCCTATGAACACTGAAGCTTTCTTT; cdr3_aa: CASSKRHRDRGPMNTEAFF
j_call: TRBJ2-5; clone_size: many; d_call: -; v_call: TRBV29-1; cdr3_nt: TGCAGCGTTGTGCCGGGGTCCCAAGAGACCCAGTACTTC; cdr3_aa: CSVVPGSQETQYF
j_call: TRBJ1-2; clone_size: -; d_call: -; v_call: TRBV14; cdr3_nt: TGTGCCAGCAGCCCGGTCGACACAATGGGGAACGGCTACACCTTC; cdr3_aa: CASSPVDTMGNGYTF
j_call: TRBJ1-6; clone_size: -; d_call: TRBD1; v_call: TRBV4-2; cdr3_nt: TGTGCCAGCAGCCAAGTAGCGGGACAGAGAGACGATTCACCCCTCCACTTT; cdr3_aa: CASSQVAGQRDDSPLHF
j_call: TRBJ2-6; clone_size: few; d_call: -; v_call: TRBV6-5; cdr3_nt: TGTGCCAGCAGTTACTACGGTGCTGGGGCCAACGTCCTGACTTTC; cdr3_aa: CASSYYGAGANVLTF
j_call: TRBJ2-7; clone_size: -; d_call: -; v_call: TRBV7-4; cdr3_nt: TGTGCCAGCAGCTTAGTAGGGCCAGGGTGGAAACACGAGCAGTACTTC; cdr3_aa: CASSLVGPGWKHEQYF
j_call: TRBJ2-7; clone_size: few; d_call: -; v_call: TRBV4-2; cdr3_nt: TGTGCCAGCAGCCCTGCGAGTTTCTCGAACTTCTACGAGCAGTACTTC; cdr3_aa: CASSPASFSNFYEQYF
j_call: TRBJ2-7; clone_size: few; d_call: -; v_call: TRBV5-1; cdr3_nt: TGCGCCAGCAGCTTGGACAGGGCATTCTCCTACGAGCAGTACTTC; cdr3_aa: CASSLDRAFSYEQYF
j_call: TRBJ2-6; clone_size: few; d_call: -; v_call: TRBV28; cdr3_nt: TGTGCCAGCACCGTCCCCGGCTTTGGCTCTGGGGCCAACGTCCTGACTTTC; cdr3_aa: CASTVPGFGSGANVLTF
j_call: TRBJ2-3; clone_size: -; d_call: -; v_call: TRBV7-2; cdr3_nt: TGTGCCAGCAGCCGGGGGGCTACGCAGTATTTT; cdr3_aa: CASSRGATQYF
j_call: TRBJ1-4; clone_size: few; d_call: -; v_call: TRBV29-1; cdr3_nt: TGCAGCGTTGAAGACCGCCATGCAACTAATGAAAAACTGTTTTTT; cdr3_aa: CSVEDRHATNEKLFF
j_call: TRBJ1-3; clone_size: -; d_call: TRBD1; v_call: TRBV15; cdr3_nt: TGTGCCACCAGCTTCCGGGACAGCTACCTTGGAAACACCATATATTTT; cdr3_aa: CATSFRDSYLGNTIYF
j_call: TRBJ2-4; clone_size: -; d_call: TRBD2; v_call: TRBV20-1; cdr3_nt: TGCAGTGCTAGAGTTAGCGGGGAACGCAAAAACATTCAGTACTTC; cdr3_aa: CSARVSGERKNIQYF
j_call: TRBJ1-2; clone_size: few; d_call: -; v_call: TRBV6-5; cdr3_nt: TGTGCCAGCAGTTACTCGACCGCAGGTTCATATGGCTACACCTTC; cdr3_aa: CASSYSTAGSYGYTF
j_call: TRBJ2-1; clone_size: -; d_call: TRBD2; v_call: TRBV4-3; cdr3_nt: TGCGCCAGCAGCCCCGGACTAGGGCTTTCATTGAATGAGCAGTTCTTC; cdr3_aa: CASSPGLGLSLNEQFF
j_call: TRBJ2-7; clone_size: -; d_call: -; v_call: TRBV28; cdr3_nt: TGTGCCAGCAACCTACCGGGACAACGACCCTACGAGCAGTACTTC; cdr3_aa: CASNLPGQRPYEQYF
j_call: TRBJ2-7; clone_size: -; d_call: TRBD2; v_call: TRBV20-1; cdr3_nt: TGCAGTGCTACTCCGACTAGCGGGGGTTACGAGCAGTACTTC; cdr3_aa: CSATPTSGGYEQYF
j_call: TRBJ2-1; clone_size: many; d_call: -; v_call: TRBV6-6; cdr3_nt: TGTGCCAGCAGGGGAGTCTACAATGAGCAGTTCTTC; cdr3_aa: CASRGVYNEQFF
j_call: TRBJ1-2; clone_size: many; d_call: -; v_call: TRBV10-2; cdr3_nt: TGCGCCAGCAGTGATACGACAGCCTATGGCTACACCTTC; cdr3_aa: CASSDTTAYGYTF
j_call: TRBJ1-2; clone_size: few; d_call: -; v_call: TRBV18; cdr3_nt: TGTGCCAGCTCCATGGGCAGGGGCCACTATGGCTACACCTTC; cdr3_aa: CASSMGRGHYGYTF
j_call: TRBJ2-5; clone_size: -; d_call: -; v_call: TRBV28; cdr3_nt: TGTGCCAGCAGCCCCGGGGTTCTTAGGGAAGAGACCCAGTACTTC; cdr3_aa: CASSPGVLREETQYF
j_call: TRBJ2-1; clone_size: -; d_call: TRBD2; v_call: TRBV11-2; cdr3_nt: TGTGCCAGCAGCTCGCTCAACCTAAGCGGGGGGGCCTTCAATGAGCAGTTCTTC; cdr3_aa: CASSSLNLSGGAFNEQFF
j_call: TRBJ2-5; clone_size: -; d_call: -; v_call: TRBV29-1; cdr3_nt: TGCAGCGTTGTCGGGTCCGGGGAGACCCAGTACTTC; cdr3_aa: CSVVGSGETQYF
j_call: TRBJ2-5; clone_size: once; d_call: TRBD2; v_call: TRBV27; cdr3_nt: TGTGCCAGCAGTCTTATCCCCCCCTTGGGGCTAGCGGGAGTCCAAGAGACCCAGTACTTC; cdr3_aa: CASSLIPPLGLAGVQETQYF
j_call: TRBJ2-3; clone_size: -; d_call: TRBD2; v_call: TRBV10-3; cdr3_nt: TGTGCCGTCGGTGAAGCGGGGGGAATCACAGATACGCAGTATTTT; cdr3_aa: CAVGEAGGITDTQYF
j_call: TRBJ2-3; clone_size: -; d_call: TRBD1; v_call: TRBV6-1; cdr3_nt: TGTGCCACCGGGACAGCTAACACAGATACGCAGTATTTT; cdr3_aa: CATGTANTDTQYF
j_call: TRBJ1-2; clone_size: many; d_call: -; v_call: TRBV29-1; cdr3_nt: TGCAGCGTTGAGGGATCTTATGGCTACACCTTC; cdr3_aa: CSVEGSYGYTF